This note documents a single TCR beta chain sequence. Its specificity is not known. The assay was immunoSEQ multiplex PCR, and TCRdb's table has in-frame clones only and misses some. The sample yields tens of thousands of clones, about four fifths seen once. This CDR3 contains 13 residues. The V gene's germline CDR1 is SQVTM and CDR2 ANQGSEA. V dropped 4 bases and J dropped 7 bases, with 14 bases sitting between them. The sample belongs to a study of a mutant IDH1 vaccine in newly diagnosed glioma. Looking at the study overall: Patients were pretreated with radiotherapy, temozolomide, or both, mostly both.

Study conclusions and caveats: A vaccine-induced immune response developed in roughly 93% of the patients.

The time point is: baseline, week 1 (first vaccination visit). Treatment here: pre-vaccination baseline after standard-of-care therapy. The sample here was PBMCs, taken from a glioma patient treated with radiotherapy, temozolomide or both. The TCR sequence derives from a man aged 40-50 years with glioma. Some clones in this sample may be carry-over from other donors' samples. The V gene is TRBV29-1, the J gene TRBJ1-5; D may be TRBD1 (5 bases). CDR3 amino acids: CSVAAGPGQPQHF. The CDR3 nucleotides read TGCAGCGTTGCGGCAGGGCCTGGACAGCCCCAGCATTTT.